This entry features one T cell receptor (beta chain) sequence. The sample is drawn from a study of T cell changes during pregnancy in multiple sclerosis. The CDR3 runs 15 residues. Germline assignment: CDR1 ENHRY and CDR2 SYGVKD. V was pared by 7 bases and J by 5 bases, with 19 bases between. TCRdb's table, derived via immunoSEQ multiplex PCR, lists solely in-frame clones and lacks some. This table has approximately 59,000 clones, more than 75% appearing once. The sequence derives from a female donor in good health, enrolled as a control in a pregnancy study. This chain connects TRBV10-3 to TRBJ2-3; possibly TRBD1 for D (6 bases). The material was peripheral blood, obtained in the third trimester of pregnancy. This CDR3 is CAIKKDSSRGDTQYF. The CDR3 nucleotides are TGTGCCATCAAAAAGGACAGTTCGAGGGGAGATACGCAGTATTTT.